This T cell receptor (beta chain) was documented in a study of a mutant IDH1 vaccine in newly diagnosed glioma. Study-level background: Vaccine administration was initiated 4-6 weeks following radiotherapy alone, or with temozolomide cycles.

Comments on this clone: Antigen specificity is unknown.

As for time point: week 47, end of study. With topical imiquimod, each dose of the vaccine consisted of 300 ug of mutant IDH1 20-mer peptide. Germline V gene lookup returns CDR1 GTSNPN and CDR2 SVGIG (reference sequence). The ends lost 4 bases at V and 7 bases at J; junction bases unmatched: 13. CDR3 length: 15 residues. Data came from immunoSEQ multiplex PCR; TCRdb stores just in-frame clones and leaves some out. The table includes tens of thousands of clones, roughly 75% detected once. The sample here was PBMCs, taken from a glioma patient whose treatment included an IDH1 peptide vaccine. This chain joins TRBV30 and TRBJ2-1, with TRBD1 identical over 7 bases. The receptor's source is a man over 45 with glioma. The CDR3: CAWNPGQVVSNEQFF. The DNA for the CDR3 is TGTGCCTGGAACCCAGGACAGGTAGTATCGAATGAGCAGTTCTTC.